This TCR beta chain was found in a study of T cell repertoires in cytomegalovirus infection. Study summary: Carrying CMV and the relevant HLA type showed in public TCR beta signatures. Study results and limitations: The ex vivo response showed dominance by HLA-C-restricted CMV-specific TCR beta clonotypes.

Turning to this clonotype: Its antigen is still unknown.

The J segment lost 4 bases and the V segment lost 6 bases, leaving 9 bases of the junction unmatched. Germline CDR1 SGHDN, CDR2 FVKESK. The CDR3 contains 16 residues. From the reads, TCRdb called clonotypes with MiXCR, one entry per CDR3 protein. The profile shows more than 400,000 distinct CDR3 sequences, about a quarter of them singletons. V and J are TRBV14 and TRBJ2-3; 11 bases line up with TRBD2. This clonotype originated in a human donor in good health (CMV status not recorded). Some clones in this sample may be carry-over from other donors' samples. Sequencing was performed on PBMCs. The CDR3 spells CASRPNPGLAADTQYF. CDR3 coding DNA: TGTGCCAGCAGACCGAACCCGGGACTAGCGGCAGATACGCAGTATTTT.